This T cell receptor beta chain was sequenced in a study of blood T cell repertoires in COVID-19. The table came from immunoSEQ multiplex PCR; TCRdb's copy has only in-frame clones and leaves some out. The table lists roughly 240,000 clones, approximately 86% of them singletons, with 2.6% in the top ten. The sequencing input was PBMCs or T cells enriched from blood (not recorded which). The clonotype was recovered from a woman aged 25 to 39 with acute COVID-19.

The CDR3 reads CSVSSGQGAGTEAFF. CDR3 nucleotide sequence: TGCAGCGTTTCCTCGGGACAGGGGGCTGGCACTGAAGCTTTCTTT. J is TRBJ1-1 and V is TRBV29-1; 12 positions agree with TRBD1. The CDR3 is 15 residues long. J lost 4 bases, V lost 5 bases, and 8 bases had no gene match. The germline gives CDR1 SQVTM, CDR2 ANQGSEA.